What follows is one TCR beta chain and its context. These data come from a study of OX40 agonist ivuxolimab in advanced cancers. Germline lookup yields CDR1 SEHNR and CDR2 FQNEAQ (reference sequence). The CDR3 runs to 15 residues. Between the trimmed V and J ends, which lost 5 bases and 5 bases, there was a span of 19 bases. Here immunoSEQ multiplex PCR was the method, and the copy in TCRdb shows in-frame clones only, minus some. The data hold some 110,000 clones, with roughly 95% observed a single time. This receptor was taken from an adult with an advanced solid tumor such as melanoma, head and neck, liver or kidney cancer. The source was CD4+ or CD8+ T cells sorted from blood, collected in a trial of the OX40 agonist ivuxolimab. The genes are TRBV7-9 and TRBJ2-7; a weak D match, TRBD2 (5 bases). The CDR3 DNA reads as TGTGCCAGCAGCATAGGTAGTTCTAGCTCTGACGAGCAGTACTTC. Protein sequence: CASSIGSSSSDEQYF.